The 13 T cell receptor beta chains listed next were all sequenced from one sample in a study of beta chain features in type 1 diabetes. The study reverse transcribed the entire isolated RNA, so it sequenced expressed TCRB transcripts. The table came from immunoSEQ multiplex PCR; TCRdb's copy has only in-frame clones and leaves some out. This repertoire shows about 150,000 clones, about 8.5% found once; its top ten account for nearly 0.65%. The sample comprised central memory CD4+ T cells from blood. These receptor sequences come from a man aged 18 to 29 in good health.

This clone was found many times. The chain is built from TRBV30 and TRBJ2-7; possibly TRBD1 for D (6 bases). This CDR3 contains 12 residues. The germline V gene encodes CDR1 GTSNPN and CDR2 SVGIG (reference sequence). V shed 4 bases and J shed 4 bases, with 11 bases lying between them. The CDR3 bases are TGTGCCTGGACCCAGGGACAATACGAGCAGTACTTC. It encodes CAWTQGQYEQYF.

This clone was counted a few times. The CDR3 is CASSRTGGRYQPQHF. The CDR3 DNA is TGTGCCAGCAGCCGCACAGGGGGAAGATATCAGCCCCAGCATTTT. V usage is TRBV7-2 and J usage is TRBJ1-5, with 8 bases that match TRBD1. The V and J ends lost 5 bases and 5 bases, in that order; junction bases with no gene match: 8. The CDR3 totals 15 residues. Per germline, CDR1 SGHTA and CDR2 FQGNSA.

A few counts support this clone. The rearrangement links TRBV6-6 to TRBJ1-5, with D possibly TRBD1 on 6 matching bases. This CDR3 is built from 14 residues. The ends were cut back, 2 bases at V and 5 bases at J, with 10 bases in the middle. Germline-derived CDR1 and CDR2 are MNHNY and SVGAGI (reference sequence). The CDR3 spells CASSYVQGDQPQHF. The CDR3 DNA reads as TGTGCCAGCAGTTACGTACAGGGTGATCAGCCCCAGCATTTT.

This clone was counted a few times. The V call is TRBV4-2, the J call TRBJ2-7; 8 bases line up with TRBD1. CDR3 length: 16 amino acids. The germline V gene encodes CDR1 LGHNA and CDR2 YNFKEQ. With 4 bases clipped from V and 4 bases from J, the junction kept 12 bases outside the gene matches. The CDR3 region has the DNA TGTGCCAGCAGCCCAGGGGTAGGACAGGGTAGATACGAGCAGTACTTC. It translates to CASSPGVGQGRYEQYF.

This clone occurred a few times. This rearrangement joins TRBV18 to TRBJ1-2; maybe TRBD1 (5 bases). This CDR3 is 15 amino acids long. Germline CDR1 and CDR2: KGHSH and LQKENI. V lost 3 bases, J lost 6 bases, and 17 bases lay in between. The CDR3 DNA reads as TGTGCCAGCTCACCCCTGGGTCTGGGGCTGAATGGCTACACCTTC. It translates to CASSPLGLGLNGYTF.

This clone was recorded a few times. V is TRBV7-2 and J is TRBJ2-1, with a possible D match to TRBD1 (5 bases). The V end lost 5 bases, the J end lost 0 bases, and 11 bases lay between the germline ends. The germline gives CDR1 SGHTA, CDR2 FQGNSA. This CDR3 contains 15 residues. The CDR3 here is CASSKQVSSYNEQFF. The DNA for the CDR3 is TGTGCCAGCAGCAAACAGGTCAGCTCCTACAATGAGCAGTTCTTC.

The gene calls are TRBV28 and TRBJ2-5; 8 positions agree with TRBD1. The germline CDR1 and CDR2 sequences are MDHEN and SYDVKM. This CDR3 is 14 amino acids long. V dropped 5 bases and J dropped 3; count of bases not matched to a gene: 5. This CDR3 reads CASSQWTGKETQYF. The CDR3 coding sequence is TGTGCCAGCAGTCAATGGACAGGGAAAGAGACCCAGTACTTC.

V and J are TRBV28 and TRBJ2-2, with 11 bases fitting TRBD2. Germline CDR1 MDHEN, CDR2 SYDVKM. Losses at the gene ends were 8 bases for V and 6 bases for J; bases not matched to a gene: 20. This CDR3 is built from 19 residues. This CDR3 is CASGTHTSTSGIGPGELFF. The CDR3 DNA is TGTGCCAGCGGAACGCATACCTCGACTAGCGGGATCGGACCCGGGGAGCTGTTTTTT.

The J gene is TRBJ2-2, the V gene TRBV11-3, with unresolved D. V lost 1 base and J lost 6, with 9 bases in between. The CDR3 is 14 residues long. The germline V gene has CDR1 SGHNT and CDR2 YENEEA. The chain's CDR3 is CASSLAGVAGELFF. CDR3 nucleotides: TGTGCCAGCAGCTTAGCGGGTGTAGCCGGGGAGCTGTTTTTT.

V is TRBV5-1 and J is TRBJ2-3, with a tentative D call TRBD2 (6 bases). CDR1 is SGHRS and CDR2 is YFSETQ in the germline V gene. This CDR3 has 14 residues. Trimming removed 3 bases from V and 2 bases from J, with 10 bases in between. The CDR3 DNA sequence: TGCGCCAGCAGCTGGGGGGAAGTCACAGATACGCAGTATTTT. Its protein is CASSWGEVTDTQYF.

This chain connects TRBV6-5 to TRBJ1-2; tentative D call: TRBD1 (6 bases). Trimming took 2 bases from V and 4 from J, leaving 11 bases between them. CDR3 length: 14 amino acids. Germline V gives CDR1 MNHEY, CDR2 SVGAGI. CDR3 nucleotides: TGTGCCAGCAGTTACCAGGGGACGGGCTATGGCTACACCTTC. Its protein product is CASSYQGTGYGYTF.

The table lists this clone with many counts. The chain links TRBV7-2 to TRBJ2-2, with a weak D call TRBD2 (5 bases). Germline V lookup: CDR1 SGHTA, CDR2 FQGNSA. The CDR3 consists of 14 residues. V was pared by 7 bases and J by 6 bases, with 15 bases between. The CDR3 DNA is TGTGCCAGCACTGACCGCTTGGGAGCCGGGGAGCTGTTTTTT. Translation: CASTDRLGAGELFF.

This clone turned up a few times. V and J are TRBV18 and TRBJ2-1; 7 nucleotides align to TRBD1. This CDR3 has 14 residues. V was clipped by 1 base and J by 8 bases; unmatched bases: 5. Looked up from germline, CDR1 is KGHSH and CDR2 is LQKENI. The CDR3 coding sequence is TGTGCCAGCTCACCACTCCTTGACAGGGATGAGCAGTTCTTC. It codes for CASSPLLDRDEQFF.